This is a list of T cell receptor beta chains from one sample in a study of blood T cell repertoires in COVID-19. TCRdb's table, derived via immunoSEQ multiplex PCR, lists solely in-frame clones and lacks some. Among some 280,000 clones listed, around four fifths were seen once. The specimen sequenced was peripheral blood. These receptors originate from a woman aged 45-65 years with active or convalescent COVID-19. The CDR3 runs from the conserved cysteine through the conserved F or W. The D gene is left open where the match is weak. Size values are once, few and many counts, or a class for expanded clones, and some rows have none.

clone size: -; D gene: -; J gene: TRBJ1-2; V gene: TRBV7-2; CDR3 DNA: TGTGCCAGCAGCTTAGGTCACTACTATGGCTACACCTTC; CDR3 protein: CASSLGHYYGYTF
clone size: -; D gene: TRBD2; J gene: TRBJ2-2; V gene: TRBV5-1; CDR3 DNA: TGCGCCAGCAGACATAGGGCCGGGACTAGCAACACCGGGGAGCTGTTTTTT; CDR3 protein: CASRHRAGTSNTGELFF
clone size: -; D gene: TRBD2; J gene: TRBJ2-1; V gene: TRBV5-6; CDR3 DNA: TGTGCCAGCAGCGGTAGCGGGAGGGAGGATGAGCAGTTCTTC; CDR3 protein: CASSGSGREDEQFF
clone size: -; D gene: TRBD1; J gene: TRBJ1-1; V gene: TRBV6-5; CDR3 DNA: TGTGCCAGCAGACGACCGGGACAGGACACTGAAGCTTTCTTT; CDR3 protein: CASRRPGQDTEAFF
clone size: -; D gene: -; J gene: TRBJ2-1; V gene: TRBV7-2; CDR3 DNA: TGTGCCAGCAGCTTAGCGTGGGCAGTTGACAATGAGCAGTTCTTC; CDR3 protein: CASSLAWAVDNEQFF
clone size: once; D gene: -; J gene: TRBJ2-2; V gene: TRBV21-1; CDR3 DNA: TGTGCCAGCAGCCTCCACAGGGGGCCGGGCACCGGGGAGCTGTTTTTT; CDR3 protein: CASSLHRGPGTGELFF
clone size: -; D gene: -; J gene: TRBJ2-1; V gene: TRBV6-2/TRBV6-3; CDR3 DNA: TGTGCCAGCAGTTCGGGGACTCTAAACAATGAGCAGTTCTTC; CDR3 protein: CASSSGTLNNEQFF
clone size: -; D gene: -; J gene: TRBJ1-1; V gene: TRBV29-1; CDR3 DNA: TGCAGCGTTGTAGGGAGCGTGAACACTGAAGCTTTCTTT; CDR3 protein: CSVVGSVNTEAFF
clone size: -; D gene: TRBD2; J gene: TRBJ2-1; V gene: TRBV7-9; CDR3 DNA: TGTGCCAGCAGCCCGACTAGCGGGAGCTACAATGAGCAGTTCTTC; CDR3 protein: CASSPTSGSYNEQFF
clone size: -; D gene: -; J gene: TRBJ2-7; V gene: TRBV3-1/TRBV3-2; CDR3 DNA: TGTGCCAGCAGCCACACAGCAGGAGAGCAGTACTTC; CDR3 protein: CASSHTAGEQYF
clone size: -; D gene: -; J gene: TRBJ1-1; V gene: TRBV25-1; CDR3 DNA: TGTGCCAGCAGTGAATATCTGCGCGGGGAAGCTTTCTTT; CDR3 protein: CASSEYLRGEAFF
clone size: -; D gene: TRBD2; J gene: TRBJ2-1; V gene: TRBV6-5; CDR3 DNA: TGTGCCAGCAGTCTCGGGACTAGCGGGAGGAATGAGCAGTTCTTC; CDR3 protein: CASSLGTSGRNEQFF
clone size: -; D gene: -; J gene: TRBJ1-1; V gene: TRBV12-3/TRBV12-4; CDR3 DNA: TGTGCCAGCACCAAAACAGGGATCCCTGAAGCTTTCTTT; CDR3 protein: CASTKTGIPEAFF
clone size: once; D gene: TRBD1; J gene: TRBJ1-6; V gene: TRBV6-1; CDR3 DNA: TGTGCCAGCAGTGAAGCTCGAGGGGGCGTAGGCTCCTATAATTCACCCCTCCACTTT; CDR3 protein: CASSEARGGVGSYNSPLHF
clone size: -; D gene: TRBD2; J gene: TRBJ2-1; V gene: TRBV10-3; CDR3 DNA: TGTGCCATCAGTGGTTCGGTGCGGGAGGGCGGTGAGCAGTTCTTC; CDR3 protein: CAISGSVREGGEQFF
clone size: -; D gene: -; J gene: TRBJ2-7; V gene: TRBV10-3; CDR3 DNA: TGTGCCATCAGGGGGCCCACCTACGAGCAGTACTTC; CDR3 protein: CAIRGPTYEQYF